A selection of T cell receptor beta chains follows, all from one sample in a study of CD8 T cells in ankylosing spondylitis. Each CDR3 protein is one row after TCRdb ran MiXCR on the 5' RACE reads. Seen here are about 140,000 distinct CDR3 sequences, 30% to 40% observed once, and the top ten hold about 6.3%. The source material was synovial fluid, either unsorted or a sorted T cell fraction (not recorded which). Source of these receptors: a male donor with ankylosing spondylitis. Both conserved end residues are part of each CDR3. Fields, in order: clone size, D gene, V gene, J gene, CDR3 protein, CDR3 DNA. The D gene is left open where the match is weak. A clone size is listed for some rows: how often the clone was seen (once, few, many), or a class if it is expanded.

clone size: few
D gene: TRBD2
V gene: TRBV7-9
J gene: TRBJ2-4
CDR3 protein: CASSPDESGALLQYF
CDR3 DNA: TGTGCCAGCAGCCCGGATGAGAGCGGGGCGCTGCTTCAGTACTTC

clone size: NA
D gene: TRBD1
V gene: TRBV28
J gene: TRBJ1-4
CDR3 protein: CASSTPGTGTEKLFF
CDR3 DNA: TGTGCCAGCAGTACCCCCGGGACAGGGACTGAAAAACTGTTTTTT

clone size: NA
D gene: NA
V gene: TRBV11-2
J gene: TRBJ2-3
CDR3 protein: CASHGNTQYF
CDR3 DNA: TGTGCCAGCCATGGTAATACGCAGTATTTT

clone size: NA
D gene: NA
V gene: TRBV4-3
J gene: TRBJ1-4
CDR3 protein: CASSQLGQLGNEKLFF
CDR3 DNA: TGCGCCAGCAGCCAACTTGGACAGTTGGGGAATGAAAAACTGTTTTTT

clone size: NA
D gene: NA
V gene: TRBV29-1
J gene: TRBJ2-3
CDR3 protein: CSVRVESDTQYF
CDR3 DNA: TGCAGCGTTAGGGTGGAGTCAGATACGCAGTATTTT

clone size: few
D gene: TRBD1
V gene: TRBV10-3
J gene: TRBJ1-2
CDR3 protein: CAISESSGGQPYGYTF
CDR3 DNA: TGTGCCATCAGTGAGTCGTCGGGGGGACAGCCCTATGGCTACACCTTC

clone size: NA
D gene: NA
V gene: TRBV18
J gene: TRBJ2-7
CDR3 protein: CASSPEVGSYEQYF
CDR3 DNA: TGTGCCAGCTCACCAGAAGTCGGCTCCTACGAGCAGTACTTC

clone size: many
D gene: NA
V gene: TRBV12-3/TRBV12-4
J gene: TRBJ2-1
CDR3 protein: CASTLLAAQYNEQFF
CDR3 DNA: TGTGCCAGCACTCTTTTGGCGGCACAATACAATGAGCAGTTCTTC

clone size: few
D gene: NA
V gene: TRBV20-1
J gene: TRBJ2-1
CDR3 protein: CSARHIYNEQFF
CDR3 DNA: TGCAGTGCTAGACACATCTACAATGAGCAGTTCTTC

clone size: NA
D gene: NA
V gene: TRBV28
J gene: TRBJ1-3
CDR3 protein: CASCIDGTANKHF
CDR3 DNA: TGTGCCAGCTGTATAGATGGGACGGCCAACAAGCATTTT

clone size: NA
D gene: NA
V gene: TRBV7-6
J gene: TRBJ2-7
CDR3 protein: CASSLEGGISYEQYF
CDR3 DNA: TGTGCCAGCAGCTTAGAAGGGGGAATCTCCTACGAGCAGTACTTC

clone size: NA
D gene: TRBD2
V gene: TRBV9
J gene: TRBJ2-3
CDR3 protein: CASSPGTSARYTQYF
CDR3 DNA: TGTGCCAGCAGCCCCGGGACTAGCGCTCGTTATACGCAGTATTTT

clone size: NA
D gene: NA
V gene: TRBV7-9
J gene: TRBJ1-1
CDR3 protein: CASSKVAEGGAFF
CDR3 DNA: TGTGCCAGCAGCAAAGTGGCTGAGGGGGGCGCTTTCTTT

clone size: few
D gene: NA
V gene: TRBV29-1
J gene: TRBJ2-7
CDR3 protein: CSVVGGVHEQYF
CDR3 DNA: TGCAGCGTTGTCGGGGGAGTCCACGAGCAGTACTTC

clone size: NA
D gene: NA
V gene: TRBV7-2
J gene: TRBJ1-5
CDR3 protein: CASSLEWGYNQPQHF
CDR3 DNA: TGTGCCAGCAGCTTAGAATGGGGATACAATCAGCCCCAGCATTTT

clone size: NA
D gene: NA
V gene: TRBV4-3
J gene: TRBJ2-7
CDR3 protein: CASSQDIRYEQYF
CDR3 DNA: TGCGCCAGCAGCCAAGATATCCGTTACGAGCAGTACTTC